Given below is one T cell receptor (beta chain) in context. The data were obtained in a study of shared T cell receptors in the human thymus. Germline assignment: CDR1 MNHEY and CDR2 SVGAGI. The CDR3 consists of 15 residues. Trimming stripped 8 bases from V and 1 base from J, with 18 bases between. Repertoires were generated with immunoSEQ multiplex PCR, while TCRdb's copy carries only in-frame clones and drops some. The sample includes about 660,000 clones, roughly 88% of them seen just once. Separately, the same data were catalogued under a study of human thymus T cells. From that report: It was from resections taken during corrective heart surgery that the thymus tissue came. Within thymic and blood repertoires, V and J gene usage appeared to be biased.

V usage is TRBV6-5 and J usage is TRBJ2-7; TRBD1 is a possible D gene (6 bases). The sample consisted of thymocytes. The sequence was collected from a boy younger than two with a congenital heart defect. The CDR3 DNA reads as TGTGCCAGCTCTAACGGGCCCGGGACATCCTACGAGCAGTACTTC. Translating gives CASSNGPGTSYEQYF.